This T cell receptor beta chain was captured in a study of T cell changes during pregnancy in multiple sclerosis. Clones were sequenced by immunoSEQ multiplex PCR, and TCRdb holds only the in-frame ones, with some missing. The table includes 85,000 to 120,000 clones, under 95% detected once. CDR1 and CDR2 (germline): MNHEY, SVGAGI. Trimming cost V 0 bases and J 6 bases, with 14 bases left between them. The CDR3 has 15 amino acids. The sequence derives from a female donor with multiple sclerosis, enrolled in a pregnancy study. Sequenced material: peripheral blood, taken after pregnancy. The chain carries TRBV6-5 and TRBJ1-1; D is uncertain. The CDR3 DNA sequence: TGTGCCAGCAGTTACTCGGACCTAGGGAGGGCTGAAGCTTTCTTT. Its protein product is CASSYSDLGRAEAFF.